This T cell receptor (beta chain) originates from a study of CD8 T cells in Susac syndrome. The authors reverse transcribed roughly 0.5 to 1 ug RNA with random hexamers. TCRdb re-derived calls from the immunoSEQ multiplex PCR reads in MiXCR, one entry per CDR3 protein. The table has 100,000 to 150,000 distinct CDR3 sequences, 90% to 95% seen once. The CDR3 has 13 residues. Germline V lookup: CDR1 SQVTM, CDR2 ANQGSEA. Trimming at V came to 6 bases and at J to 5 bases, leaving 10 bases not matched to a gene. This clonotype showed up just once. Sequenced material: CD4+ T cells from PBMCs. The V call is TRBV29-1, the J call TRBJ2-7; 7 bases map to TRBD1. The source of this sequence is a human donor in good health. CDR3 amino acids: CSVLGQARDEQYF. CDR3 nucleotide sequence: TGCAGCGTCCTCGGACAGGCCAGGGACGAGCAGTACTTC.